This T cell receptor beta chain was found in a study of T cell changes during pregnancy in multiple sclerosis. This CDR3 has 15 amino acids. Per the germline V gene, CDR1 is MNHEY and CDR2 is SMNVEV (reference sequence). Between the trimmed V and J ends, which lost 6 bases and 2 bases, there was a span of 17 bases. Profiled with immunoSEQ multiplex PCR; TCRdb holds only in-frame clones, not every one. The sample comprises tens of thousands of clones, about 94% of which are singletons, and around 0.91% rests with the top ten. Here the sequenced sample was peripheral blood, taken in the second trimester of pregnancy. J is TRBJ2-7 and V is TRBV27; TRBD1 is a possible D gene (7 bases). The TCR was taken from a female donor in good health, enrolled as a control in a pregnancy study. The CDR3, as DNA: TGTGCCAGCAGAACGCGGGACAGCTCCACCTACGAGCAGTACTTC. This gives the protein CASRTRDSSTYEQYF.